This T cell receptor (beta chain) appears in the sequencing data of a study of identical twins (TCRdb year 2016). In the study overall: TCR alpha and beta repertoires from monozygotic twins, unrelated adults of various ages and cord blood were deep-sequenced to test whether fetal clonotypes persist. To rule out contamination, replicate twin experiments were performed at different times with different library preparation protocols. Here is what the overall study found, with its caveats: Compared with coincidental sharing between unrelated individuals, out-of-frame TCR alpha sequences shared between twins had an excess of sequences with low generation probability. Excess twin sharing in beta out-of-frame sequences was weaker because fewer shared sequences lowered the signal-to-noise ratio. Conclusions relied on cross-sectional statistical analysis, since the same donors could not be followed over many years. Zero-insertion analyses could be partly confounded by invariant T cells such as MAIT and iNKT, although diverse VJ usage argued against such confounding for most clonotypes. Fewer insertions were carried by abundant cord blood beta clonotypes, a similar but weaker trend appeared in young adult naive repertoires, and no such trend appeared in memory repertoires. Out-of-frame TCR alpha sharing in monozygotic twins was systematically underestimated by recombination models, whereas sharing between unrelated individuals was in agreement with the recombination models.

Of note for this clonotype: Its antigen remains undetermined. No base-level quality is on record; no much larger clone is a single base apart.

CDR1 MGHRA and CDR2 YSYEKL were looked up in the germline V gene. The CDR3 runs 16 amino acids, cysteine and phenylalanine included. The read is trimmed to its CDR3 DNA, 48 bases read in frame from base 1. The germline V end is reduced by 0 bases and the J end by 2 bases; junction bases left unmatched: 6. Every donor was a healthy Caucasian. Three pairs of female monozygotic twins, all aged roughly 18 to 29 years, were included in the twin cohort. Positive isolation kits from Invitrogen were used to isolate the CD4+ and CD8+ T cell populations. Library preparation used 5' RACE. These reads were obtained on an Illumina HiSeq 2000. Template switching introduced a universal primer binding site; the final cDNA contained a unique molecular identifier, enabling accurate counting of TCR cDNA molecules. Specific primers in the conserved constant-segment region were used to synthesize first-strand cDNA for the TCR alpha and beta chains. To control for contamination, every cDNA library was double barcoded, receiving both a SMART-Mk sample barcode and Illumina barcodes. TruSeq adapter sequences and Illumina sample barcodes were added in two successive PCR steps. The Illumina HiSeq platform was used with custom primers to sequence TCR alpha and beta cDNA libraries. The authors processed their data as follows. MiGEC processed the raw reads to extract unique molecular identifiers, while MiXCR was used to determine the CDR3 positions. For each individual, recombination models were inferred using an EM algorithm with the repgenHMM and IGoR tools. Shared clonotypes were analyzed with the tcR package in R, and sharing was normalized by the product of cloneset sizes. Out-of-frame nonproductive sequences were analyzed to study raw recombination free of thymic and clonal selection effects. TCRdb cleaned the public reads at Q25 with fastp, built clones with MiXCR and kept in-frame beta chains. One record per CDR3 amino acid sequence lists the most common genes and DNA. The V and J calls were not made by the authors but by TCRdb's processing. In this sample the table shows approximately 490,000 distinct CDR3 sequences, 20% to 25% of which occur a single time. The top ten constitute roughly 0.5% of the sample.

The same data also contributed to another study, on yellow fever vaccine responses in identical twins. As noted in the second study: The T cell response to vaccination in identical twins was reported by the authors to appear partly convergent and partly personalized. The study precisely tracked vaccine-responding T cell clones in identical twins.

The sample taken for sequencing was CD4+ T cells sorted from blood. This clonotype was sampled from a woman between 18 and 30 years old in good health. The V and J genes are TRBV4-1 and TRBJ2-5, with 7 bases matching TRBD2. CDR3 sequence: CASSQDWVAGQETQYF. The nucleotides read TGCGCCAGCAGCCAAGATTGGGTAGCGGGTCAAGAGACCCAGTACTTC.